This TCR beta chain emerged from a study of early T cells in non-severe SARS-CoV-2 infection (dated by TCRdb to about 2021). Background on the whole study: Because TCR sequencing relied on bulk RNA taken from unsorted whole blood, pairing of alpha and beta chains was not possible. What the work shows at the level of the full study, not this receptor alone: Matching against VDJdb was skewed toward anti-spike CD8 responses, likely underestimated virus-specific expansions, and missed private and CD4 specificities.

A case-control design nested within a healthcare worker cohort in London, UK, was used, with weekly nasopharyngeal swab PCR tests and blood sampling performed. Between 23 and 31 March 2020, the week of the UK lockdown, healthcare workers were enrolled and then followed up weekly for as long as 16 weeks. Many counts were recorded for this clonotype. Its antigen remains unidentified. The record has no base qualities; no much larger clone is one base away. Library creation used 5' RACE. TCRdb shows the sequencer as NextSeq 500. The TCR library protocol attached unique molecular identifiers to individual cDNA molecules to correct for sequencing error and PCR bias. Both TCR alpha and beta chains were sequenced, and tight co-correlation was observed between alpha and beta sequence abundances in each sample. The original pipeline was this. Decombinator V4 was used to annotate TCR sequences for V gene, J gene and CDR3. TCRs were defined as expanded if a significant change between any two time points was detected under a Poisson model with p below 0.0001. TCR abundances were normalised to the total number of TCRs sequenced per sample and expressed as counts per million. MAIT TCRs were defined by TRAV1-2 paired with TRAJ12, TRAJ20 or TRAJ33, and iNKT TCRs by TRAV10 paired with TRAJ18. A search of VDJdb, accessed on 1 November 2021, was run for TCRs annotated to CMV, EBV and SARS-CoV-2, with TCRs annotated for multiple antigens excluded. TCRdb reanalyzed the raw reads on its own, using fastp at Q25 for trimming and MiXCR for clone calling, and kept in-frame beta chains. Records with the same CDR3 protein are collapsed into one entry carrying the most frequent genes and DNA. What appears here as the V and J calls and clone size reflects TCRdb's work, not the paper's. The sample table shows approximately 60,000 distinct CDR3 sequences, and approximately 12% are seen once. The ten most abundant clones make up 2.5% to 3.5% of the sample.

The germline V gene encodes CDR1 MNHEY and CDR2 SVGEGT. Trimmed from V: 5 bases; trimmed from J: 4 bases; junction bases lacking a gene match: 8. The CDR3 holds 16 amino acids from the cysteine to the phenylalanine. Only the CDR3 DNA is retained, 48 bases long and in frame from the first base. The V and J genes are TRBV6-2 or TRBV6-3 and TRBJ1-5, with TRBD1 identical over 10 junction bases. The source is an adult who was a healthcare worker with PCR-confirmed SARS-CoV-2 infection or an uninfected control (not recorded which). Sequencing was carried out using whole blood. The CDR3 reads CASSSRTGGWNQPQHF. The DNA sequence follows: TGTGCCAGCAGTAGTCGGACAGGGGGGTGGAATCAGCCCCAGCATTTT.